The sample holds one count of the clone carrying this T cell receptor beta chain. The data derive from a study of glioma-infiltrating T cells after dendritic cell vaccination. Germline V CDR1 and CDR2: SEHNR, FQNEAQ (reference sequence). The CDR3 sequence is 19 residues long. V lost 2 bases, J lost 5 bases, and 17 bases stayed unmatched. Time point specified: after dendritic cell vaccination, including at tumor progression/relapse. The repertoire was sequenced with immunoSEQ multiplex PCR; TCRdb's copy has only in-frame clones and lacks some. The repertoire consists of 91,000 or so clones, with around 80% occurring once and the leading ten covering roughly 5.9%.

This TCR derives from a human donor with glioblastoma. Here the sequenced sample was blood, taken after dendritic cell vaccination. The chain couples TRBV7-9 to TRBJ2-7, with TRBD2 matching over 11 bases. CDR3: CASSLTLLAGGPVANEQYF. In DNA, the CDR3 is TGTGCCAGCAGCTTAACCCTGCTAGCGGGGGGACCCGTCGCGAACGAGCAGTACTTC.